What follows is one T cell receptor beta chain and its context. Assay used: immunoSEQ multiplex PCR; TCRdb lists only in-frame clones, some missing. Here the sample spans about 95,000 clones, 88% being singletons. This record belongs to a study of control samples from healthy donors and cancer patients. V shed 5 bases, J shed 0 bases, and the junction held 8 bases outside the gene matches. Germline V lookup: CDR1 LGHNT, CDR2 FRNRAP. This CDR3 has 18 amino acids. The TCR sequence derives from a woman in her 70s in good health. The rearrangement links TRBV12-5 to TRBJ2-1; 12 bases are a match to TRBD2. Sequencing was done on a sample of blood. This chain's CDR3 is CASGKGLAGASSYNEQFF. The CDR3 DNA sequence: TGTGCTAGTGGTAAGGGACTAGCGGGCGCCAGCTCCTACAATGAGCAGTTCTTC.